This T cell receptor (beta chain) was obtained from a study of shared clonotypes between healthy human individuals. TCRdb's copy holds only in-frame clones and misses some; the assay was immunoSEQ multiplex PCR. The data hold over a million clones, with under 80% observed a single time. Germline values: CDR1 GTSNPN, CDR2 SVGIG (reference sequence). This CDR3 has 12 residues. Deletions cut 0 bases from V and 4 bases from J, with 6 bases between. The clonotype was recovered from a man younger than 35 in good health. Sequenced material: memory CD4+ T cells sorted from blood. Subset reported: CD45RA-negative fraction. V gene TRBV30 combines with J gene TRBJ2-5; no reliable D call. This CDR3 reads CAWSVNGETQYF. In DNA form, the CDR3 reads TGTGCCTGGAGTGTAAATGGAGAGACCCAGTACTTC.